The 17 T cell receptor beta chains listed next were all sequenced from one sample in a study of T cell repertoires in cytomegalovirus infection. TCRdb fed the reads into MiXCR, producing one record per CDR3 protein. This table holds about 98,000 distinct CDR3 sequences, 16% found once. Sequenced material: PBMCs. The receptors stem from a human donor in good health (CMV status not recorded). Some clones in this sample may be carry-over from other donors' samples.

Ten or more counts support this clonotype. The rearrangement joins TRBV11-2 to TRBJ2-3; the D is unclear. The CDR3 runs 12 residues. CDR1 is SGHAT, CDR2 FQNNGV, per germline. Trimming cost V 5 bases and J 8 bases, with 11 bases left between them. CDR3: CASSPRVGTQYF. The DNA for the CDR3 is TGTGCCAGCAGCCCCAGAGTGGGTACGCAGTATTTT.

This clonotype was recorded once. The J gene is TRBJ2-1, the V gene TRBV30; D is unresolved. V gave up 6 bases and J gave up 7 bases, with 13 bases separating them. The CDR3 has 12 amino acids. Germline assignment: CDR1 GTSNPN and CDR2 SVGIG (reference sequence). CDR3 DNA sequence: TGTGCCTGTGGACGCGCCAGGAATGAGCAGTTCTTC. Amino acids: CACGRARNEQFF. Based on the CDR3 plus reference TRBV30 and TRBJ2-1, the full variable domain is SQTIHQWPATLVQPVGSPLSLECTVEGTSNPNLYWYRQAAGRGLQLLFYSVGIGQISSEVPQNLSASRPQDRQFILSSKKLLLSDSGFYLCACGRARNEQFFGPGTRLTVL.

Concerning this clonotype itself: A single base separates this from a much larger clone, so it may be a read error. V is TRBV7-6 and J is TRBJ2-3, with 8 bases lining up with TRBD1. Germline V gives CDR1 SGHVS, CDR2 FNYEAQ. Germline trimming cut 4 bases from V and 5 bases from J; bases unmatched to any gene: 8. The CDR3 runs to 15 residues. Here the CDR3 reads CASSSGAGGLDTQYF. CDR3 DNA: TGTGCCAGCAGCTCAGGTGCAGGGGGCTTAGATACGCAGTATTTT.

This clonotype was detected ten times or more. CDR3 protein: CASSRDSNYGYTF. As DNA, the CDR3 is TGTGCCAGCAGCCGGGACAGCAACTATGGCTACACCTTC. V gene TRBV7-9 combines with J gene TRBJ1-2; 7 nucleotides align to TRBD1. The V gene's germline CDR1 is SEHNR and CDR2 FQNEAQ (reference sequence). CDR3 length equals 13 residues. The ends lost 5 bases at V and 2 bases at J; junction bases unmatched: 2.

This clonotype appeared a few times. The chain combines TRBV20-1 with TRBJ2-2; 10 positions match TRBD2. V shed 4 bases, J shed 5 bases, and the junction held 4 bases outside the gene matches. From germline, CDR1 is DFQATT and CDR2 SNEGSKA (reference sequence). The CDR3 consists of 14 residues. The CDR3 DNA sequence: TGCAGTGCTACGAGCGGGGGGGCAACCGGGGAGCTGTTTTTT. This sequence encodes CSATSGGATGELFF.

The chain combines TRBV7-2 with TRBJ2-3; no clear D gene. Trimming removed 3 bases at V and 6 bases at J, with 10 bases between. Looked up from germline, CDR1 is SGHTA and CDR2 is FQGNSA. This CDR3 region has 13 residues. The CDR3 loop is CASSFALTDTQYF. In nucleotides, the CDR3 is TGTGCCAGCAGCTTTGCCCTAACCGATACGCAGTATTTT.

The CDR3 sequence: CASSPREVGEQYF. CDR3 bases: TGTGCCAGCAGTCCCAGGGAAGTCGGCGAGCAGTACTTC. The V gene is TRBV6-5, the J gene TRBJ2-7; D may be TRBD1 (5 bases). Trimming removed 5 bases at V and 6 bases at J, with 14 bases between. The CDR3 is 13 residues long. Looked up from germline, CDR1 is MNHEY and CDR2 is SVGAGI.

This chain connects TRBV14 to TRBJ1-5, with D maybe TRBD1 (6 bases). Germline lookup yields CDR1 SGHDN and CDR2 FVKESK. V lost 3 bases to trimming and J lost 3 bases, with 9 bases between them. The CDR3 runs 14 residues. The CDR3 coding sequence is TGTGCCAGCAGCCACAGGGGTGCCAATCAGCCCCAGCATTTT. Translating it yields CASSHRGANQPQHF.

The rearrangement joins TRBV29-1 to TRBJ1-1, with D hard to call. Germline assignment: CDR1 SQVTM and CDR2 ANQGSEA. Trimming removed 1 base at V and 5 bases at J, with 14 bases between. This CDR3 comprises 14 residues. In nucleotides, the CDR3 is TGCAGCGTTGAAGGGGTGGGAAGGAGGACTGAAGCTTTCTTT. Translating gives CSVEGVGRRTEAFF.

The V and J genes are TRBV18 and TRBJ2-1; TRBD2 aligns across 13 bases. The V gene's germline CDR1 is KGHSH and CDR2 LQKENI. V lost 4 bases and J lost 4; bases outside the gene matches: 10. CDR3 length: 18 amino acids. CDR3 in amino acids: CASSQRTSGGPGYNEQFF. CDR3 sequence (DNA): TGTGCCAGCTCACAGCGGACTAGCGGGGGCCCAGGGTACAATGAGCAGTTCTTC.

This chain uses TRBV29-1 with TRBJ2-7, with TRBD2 matching 10 bases. Per germline, CDR1 SQVTM and CDR2 ANQGSEA. V lost 2 bases, J lost 2 bases, and 6 bases stayed unmatched. CDR3 length: 15 residues. The CDR3 reads CSVEWEAGGTYEQYF. DNA for the CDR3: TGCAGCGTTGAATGGGAAGCGGGGGGGACCTACGAGCAGTACTTC.

This chain connects TRBV27 to TRBJ2-6, with TRBD2 matching over 8 bases. CDR3 size: 14 residues. V trimming: 6 bases; J trimming: 11 bases; junction bases outside the gene matches: 9. Germline loops: CDR1 MNHEY, CDR2 SMNVEV (reference sequence). The CDR3 nucleotides read TGTGCCAGCAGAGGGCGGACCGGGGGGGACGTCCTGACTTTC. Encoded protein: CASRGRTGGDVLTF.

This clonotype showed up just a few times. The chain links TRBV7-8 to TRBJ1-1, with a weak D call TRBD1 (5 bases). In germline, CDR1 is SGHVS, CDR2 FQNEAQ. V lost 1 base and J lost 4, with 10 bases in between. This CDR3 contains 14 residues. CDR3 loop: CASSLDGGFTEAFF. For the CDR3, the DNA is TGTGCCAGCAGCTTAGACGGGGGATTCACTGAAGCTTTCTTT.

V usage is TRBV7-8 and J usage is TRBJ2-1; possible D gene TRBD2, 5 bases. The CDR3 runs 14 residues. Trimming shortened V by 2 bases and J by 9 bases, and 14 bases separated the two germline ends. Per the germline V gene, CDR1 is SGHVS and CDR2 is FQNEAQ. Here the CDR3 reads CASSLRAEGSEQFF. The DNA for the CDR3 is TGTGCCAGCAGCTTACGGGCTGAGGGTTCTGAGCAGTTCTTC.

The genes are TRBV28 and TRBJ1-2; TRBD1 matches 8 bases. The CDR3 consists of 15 residues. The germline V gene encodes CDR1 MDHEN and CDR2 SYDVKM. Trimming took 8 bases from V and 4 from J; bases not matched to a gene: 12. The CDR3: CASENSGGLGYGYTF. Here the CDR3 DNA reads TGTGCCAGCGAAAACTCAGGGGGCCTGGGCTATGGCTACACCTTC.

The V and J genes are TRBV7-9 and TRBJ1-3, with D uncertain. V was trimmed by 5 bases and J by 0 bases, leaving 11 bases between them. The germline V gene encodes CDR1 SEHNR and CDR2 FQNEAQ (reference sequence). This CDR3 is built from 15 residues. For the CDR3, the DNA is TGTGCCAGCAGCCCCCCTGGGAGCTCTGGAAACACCATATATTTT. Amino acids: CASSPPGSSGNTIYF.

The V gene is TRBV6-2 or TRBV6-3, the J gene TRBJ2-3; D ambiguous. Trimming took 4 bases from V and 8 from J, leaving 13 bases between them. CDR3 size: 13 residues. Germline assignment: CDR1 MNHEY and CDR2 SVGEGT. CDR3 coding DNA: TGTGCCAGCAGTTTCTTGGGCCCAGGTACGCAGTATTTT. This translates into CASSFLGPGTQYF.